These T cell receptor beta chains were read from a single sample in a study of PD-1 blockade in classical Hodgkin lymphoma. Assay: immunoSEQ multiplex PCR; the TCRdb copy retains only in-frame clones and omits some. The sample records about 92,000 clones, 65% to 85% being singletons. The starting material was peripheral blood mononuclear cells (PBMCs), obtained before the fourth cycle of nivolumab. Receptors were obtained from a human donor with classical Hodgkin lymphoma. Each CDR3 is given with its conserved first and last residue. Fields, in order: J gene, clone size, D gene, CDR3 length, V gene, CDR3 DNA, CDR3 protein. The D gene is left open where the match is weak. Size is stated for part of the rows, as once, few or many counts, or as a class when the clone is expanded.

TRBJ1-4,few,NA,16,TRBV6-6,TGTGCCAGCAGTCCCGGGACCCTCAAACCCTCAGAAAAACTGTTTTTT,CASSPGTLKPSEKLFF
TRBJ2-2,NA,NA,14,TRBV5-1,TGCGCCAGCAGCTTGGTAGCGAACACCGGGGAGCTGTTTTTT,CASSLVANTGELFF
TRBJ2-1,NA,NA,13,TRBV6-6,TGTGCCAGCGGGACCAGCTCCTACAATGAGCAGTTCTTC,CASGTSSYNEQFF
TRBJ2-5,few,NA,15,TRBV5-1,TGCGCCAGCAGCTTGCCAGGTGGAGCAGGGGAGACCCAGTACTTC,CASSLPGGAGETQYF
TRBJ1-2,NA,NA,13,TRBV6-6,TGTGCCAGCAGTTACTCCACTGTTGACGGCTACACCTTC,CASSYSTVDGYTF
TRBJ2-3,NA,TRBD1,15,TRBV7-2,TGTGCCAGCAGCACGGACAGGTTTAGGGCAGATACGCAGTATTTT,CASSTDRFRADTQYF
TRBJ1-2,NA,NA,17,TRBV5-6,TGTGCCAGCAGCTCGGGTTTTGCAGACAGTCTCAACTATGGCTACACCTTC,CASSSGFADSLNYGYTF
TRBJ2-7,NA,NA,15,TRBV15,TGTGCCACCAGCAGGTCCGGGACTCCAATTGGGGAGCAGTACTTC,CATSRSGTPIGEQYF
TRBJ1-1,NA,NA,14,TRBV10-3,TGTGCCATCAGTGAGGGGGGGGCAGGCACTGAAGCTTTCTTT,CAISEGGAGTEAFF
TRBJ2-1,few,NA,13,TRBV7-9,TGTGCCAGCAGCTTATCACAGTACAATGAGCAGTTCTTC,CASSLSQYNEQFF
TRBJ2-3,few,TRBD2,15,TRBV5-1,TGCGCCAGCAGCCAAGGGACTAGCGGGAGGGGTACGCAGTATTTT,CASSQGTSGRGTQYF
TRBJ1-3,NA,NA,14,TRBV10-3,TGTGCCACTACACCCGAATTGAATGGAAACACCATATATTTT,CATTPELNGNTIYF
TRBJ2-2,many,NA,15,TRBV9,TGTGCCAGCAGCGTAGTCAGGGATAACACCGGGGAGCTGTTTTTT,CASSVVRDNTGELFF
TRBJ2-2,NA,NA,17,TRBV7-2,TGTGCCAGCAGCCCGGCCGGGCTTTTGCTTAACACCGGGGAGCTGTTTTTT,CASSPAGLLLNTGELFF
TRBJ2-5,NA,TRBD2,13,TRBV11-2,TGTGCCAGCGGACGGGGGGATAGGGAGACCCAGTACTTC,CASGRGDRETQYF
TRBJ2-5,NA,TRBD1,15,TRBV5-4,TGTGCCAGCAGCTTGAGGACAGGGGGCGGAGAGACCCAGTACTTC,CASSLRTGGGETQYF
TRBJ2-1,NA,TRBD2,14,TRBV7-9,TGTGCCAGCAGCTTATGGCGGGAGCGTAATGAGCAGTTCTTC,CASSLWRERNEQFF
TRBJ1-5,NA,NA,16,TRBV15,TGTGCCACCAGCAGGAGGGACCCCCCAACGGGTCAGCCCCAGCATTTT,CATSRRDPPTGQPQHF
TRBJ2-5,NA,TRBD2,14,TRBV6-1,TGTGCCAGCGGCCTAGCGGACCTTAGTGAGACCCAGTACTTC,CASGLADLSETQYF
TRBJ2-2,NA,NA,16,TRBV29-1,TGCAGCGTTGAAGATGTTGGGACCTCGAACACCGGGGAGCTGTTTTTT,CSVEDVGTSNTGELFF
TRBJ2-3,NA,NA,14,TRBV19,TGTGCCAGTAGTATAGTAAGGGGCGCAGATACGCAGTATTTT,CASSIVRGADTQYF
TRBJ1-1,NA,TRBD1,13,TRBV28,TGTGCCAGCAGTTACACAGGGGGGTCTGAAGCTTTCTTT,CASSYTGGSEAFF
TRBJ1-1,NA,TRBD1,15,TRBV29-1,TGCAGCGCTCGCCGGGACAGCAGCATGAACACTGAAGCTTTCTTT,CSARRDSSMNTEAFF
TRBJ2-7,once,TRBD1,15,TRBV28,TGTGCCAGCATTACTTCGGCAGGGGGCGCGTACGAGCAGTACTTC,CASITSAGGAYEQYF
TRBJ2-3,NA,NA,15,TRBV4-2,TGTGCCAGCAGCCAAGGGTCAAGAGAGGCAGATACGCAGTATTTT,CASSQGSREADTQYF
TRBJ2-5,NA,NA,16,TRBV5-1,TGCGCCAGCAGCTTGGCCACTCAAGGGGGGCAAGAGACCCAGTACTTC,CASSLATQGGQETQYF
TRBJ1-1,NA,TRBD1,11,TRBV29-1,TGCAGCGCCTACCAGGGGGTTGAAGCTTTCTTT,CSAYQGVEAFF